This T cell receptor (beta chain) comes out of a study of T and B cells in COVID-19 patients. The wider study: Peripheral blood came from COVID-19 patients with active infection or after recovery. Recovered patients mostly had mild to moderate COVID-19 managed as outpatients.

About this clonotype itself: Its antigen is as yet unknown.

Blood genomic DNA input for TRB amplification was roughly 250-500 ng. Regarding the study as a whole: In COVID-19 patients, T cell receptor beta variable and joining gene use was reportedly strongly skewed.

BIOMED2 TRB-A/B primer pools were used in multiplex TRB PCR. TCRdb recomputed calls from the multiplex PCR reads with MiXCR, one row per CDR3 protein. Of approximately 16,000 distinct CDR3 sequences in the sample, less than 30% are singletons; the top ten hold approximately 1.2%. This receptor was taken from a human donor who had recovered from COVID-19. The sequenced material came from blood.

The CDR3 here is CASSLIGVGELFF. DNA of the CDR3: TGTGCCAGCAGTTTAATCGGCGTCGGGGAGCTGTTTTTT. The V call is TRBV27, the J call TRBJ2-2; D is ambiguous. The CDR3 totals 13 residues. V was pared by 2 bases and J by 7 bases, with 8 bases between. The germline gives CDR1 MNHEY, CDR2 SMNVEV (reference sequence).